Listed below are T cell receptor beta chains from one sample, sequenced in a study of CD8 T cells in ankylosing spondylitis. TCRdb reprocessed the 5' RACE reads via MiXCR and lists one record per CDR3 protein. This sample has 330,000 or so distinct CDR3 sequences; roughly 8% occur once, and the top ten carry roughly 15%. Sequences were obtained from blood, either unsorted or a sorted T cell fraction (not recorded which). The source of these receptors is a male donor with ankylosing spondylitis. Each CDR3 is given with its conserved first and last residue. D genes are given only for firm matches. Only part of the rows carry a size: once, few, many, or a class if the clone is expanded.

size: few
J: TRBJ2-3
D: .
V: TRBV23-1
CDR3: CATSKGDTQYF
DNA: TGCGCCACCTCTAAAGGAGATACGCAGTATTTT

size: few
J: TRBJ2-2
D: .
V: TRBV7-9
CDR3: CASSPALGGANTGELFF
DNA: TGTGCCAGCAGTCCAGCCCTGGGCGGGGCGAACACCGGGGAGCTGTTTTTT

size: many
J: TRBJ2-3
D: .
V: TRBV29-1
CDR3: CSADGLGADTQYF
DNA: TGCAGCGCCGACGGTTTGGGCGCAGATACGCAGTATTTT

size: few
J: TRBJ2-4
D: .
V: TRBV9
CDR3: CASSVGIPGKLIGNIQYF
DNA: TGTGCCAGCAGCGTAGGTATTCCGGGGAAACTCATTGGAAACATTCAGTACTTC

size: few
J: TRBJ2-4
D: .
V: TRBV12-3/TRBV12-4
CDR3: CASSFRAGLAKNIQYF
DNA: TGTGCCAGCAGTTTCAGGGCGGGATTAGCCAAAAACATTCAGTACTTC

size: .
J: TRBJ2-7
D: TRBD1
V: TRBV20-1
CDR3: CSAGDRRLSYEQYF
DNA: TGCAGTGCTGGGGACAGGAGGCTCTCCTACGAGCAGTACTTC

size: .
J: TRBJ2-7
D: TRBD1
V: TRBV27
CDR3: CAVGTGGYEQYF
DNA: TGTGCCGTTGGGACAGGGGGGTACGAGCAGTACTTC

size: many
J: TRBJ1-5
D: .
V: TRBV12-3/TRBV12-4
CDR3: CASSWGLNQPQHF
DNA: TGTGCCAGCAGTTGGGGTCTAAATCAGCCCCAGCATTTT

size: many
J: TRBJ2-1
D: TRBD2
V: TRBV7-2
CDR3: CASSLTREGYNEQFF
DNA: TGTGCCAGCAGCTTAACGCGGGAGGGATACAATGAGCAGTTCTTC

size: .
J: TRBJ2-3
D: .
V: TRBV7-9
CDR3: CASSLGVFLPRDTQYF
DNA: TGTGCCAGCAGCTTAGGGGTTTTCCTTCCGCGGGATACGCAGTATTTT

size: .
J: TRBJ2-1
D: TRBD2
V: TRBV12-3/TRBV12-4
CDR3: CASSHLAGQPQSSYNEQFF
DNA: TGTGCCAGCAGTCACCTAGCGGGTCAACCTCAGAGCTCCTACAATGAGCAGTTCTTC

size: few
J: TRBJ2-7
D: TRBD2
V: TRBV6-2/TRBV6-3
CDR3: CASSYRLAGSYEQYF
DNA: TGTGCCAGCAGTTACCGACTAGCGGGCTCCTACGAGCAGTACTTC

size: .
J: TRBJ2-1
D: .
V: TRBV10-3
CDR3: CAISGHGNNEQFF
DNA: TGTGCCATCAGTGGGCACGGAAACAATGAGCAGTTCTTC

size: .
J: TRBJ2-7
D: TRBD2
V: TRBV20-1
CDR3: CSARRLAGQLSYEQYF
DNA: TGCAGTGCGAGGCGGCTAGCGGGACAACTTTCCTACGAGCAGTACTTC

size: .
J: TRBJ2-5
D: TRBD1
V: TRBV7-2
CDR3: CASSLTAGGLQETQYF
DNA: TGTGCCAGCAGCTTAACCGCAGGGGGCCTACAAGAGACCCAGTACTTC

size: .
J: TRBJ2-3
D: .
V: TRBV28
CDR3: CASRKQGPKDTQYF
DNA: TGTGCCAGCAGAAAACAGGGACCCAAGGATACGCAGTATTTT

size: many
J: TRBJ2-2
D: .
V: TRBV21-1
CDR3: CASSKGLAGGGTGELFF
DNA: TGTGCCAGCAGCAAAGGACTAGCGGGGGGAGGCACCGGGGAGCTGTTTTTT

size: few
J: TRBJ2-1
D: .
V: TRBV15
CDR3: CATPYCEQFF
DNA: TGTGCCACCCCCTATTGTGAGCAGTTCTTC

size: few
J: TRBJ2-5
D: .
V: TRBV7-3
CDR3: CASRQSPEETQYF
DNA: TGTGCCAGCAGACAGTCACCCGAAGAGACCCAGTACTTC

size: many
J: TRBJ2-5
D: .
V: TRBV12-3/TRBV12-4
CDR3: CASTNNPSGTQYF
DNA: TGTGCCAGCACTAATAATCCCTCGGGGACCCAGTACTTC

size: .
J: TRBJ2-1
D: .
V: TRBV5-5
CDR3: CASSLEGAYQSYNEQFF
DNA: TGTGCCAGCAGCTTGGAGGGAGCCTACCAATCCTACAATGAGCAGTTCTTC

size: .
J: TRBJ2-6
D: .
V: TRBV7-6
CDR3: CASSRGGADANVLTF
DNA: TGTGCCAGCTCCCGGGGCGGAGCCGATGCCAACGTCCTGACTTTC

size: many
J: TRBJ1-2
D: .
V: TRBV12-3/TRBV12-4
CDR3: CASTRNRVGYGYTF
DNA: TGTGCCAGCACTCGAAACAGGGTTGGCTATGGCTACACCTTC

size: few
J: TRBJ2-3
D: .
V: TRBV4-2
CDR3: CASSRALGVTTDTQYF
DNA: TGTGCCAGCAGTCGCGCTTTGGGGGTTACCACAGATACGCAGTATTTT

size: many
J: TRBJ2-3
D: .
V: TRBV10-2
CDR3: CASTGTSGTDTQYF
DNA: TGCGCCAGCACAGGGACCAGCGGGACAGATACGCAGTATTTT

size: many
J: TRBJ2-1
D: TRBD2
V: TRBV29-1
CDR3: CSVAQLSSGPTYNEQFF
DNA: TGCAGCGTTGCCCAACTCTCTAGCGGCCCTACGTACAATGAGCAGTTCTTC

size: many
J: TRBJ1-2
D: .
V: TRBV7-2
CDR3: CASSARSRAATYGYTF
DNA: TGTGCCAGCAGCGCCAGGAGCAGGGCGGCCACCTATGGCTACACCTTC

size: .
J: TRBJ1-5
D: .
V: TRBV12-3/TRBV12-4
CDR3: CASTPTVNQPQHF
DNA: TGTGCCAGCACCCCGACAGTTAATCAGCCCCAGCATTTT

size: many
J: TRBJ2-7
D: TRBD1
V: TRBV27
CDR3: CASSSGGLSPYEQYF
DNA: TGTGCCAGCAGTTCAGGGGGCCTTTCCCCCTACGAGCAGTACTTC

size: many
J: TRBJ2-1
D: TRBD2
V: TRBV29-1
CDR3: CSVGDYPSYNEQFF
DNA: TGCAGCGTTGGGGACTACCCCTCCTACAATGAGCAGTTCTTC

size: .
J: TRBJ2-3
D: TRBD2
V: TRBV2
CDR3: CASKLAGGVGTDTQYF
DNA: TGTGCCAGCAAACTGGCGGGAGGTGTCGGCACAGATACGCAGTATTTT

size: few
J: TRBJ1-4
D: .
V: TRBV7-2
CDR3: CASSFEVEKLFF
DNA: TGTGCCAGCAGCTTCGAGGTTGAAAAACTGTTTTTT

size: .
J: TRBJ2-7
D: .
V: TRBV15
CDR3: CATSRARVSYEQYF
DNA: TGTGCCACCAGCAGAGCTAGGGTTTCCTACGAGCAGTACTTC

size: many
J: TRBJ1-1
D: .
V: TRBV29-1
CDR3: CSVSDSEAFF
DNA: TGCAGCGTTTCCGACAGCGAAGCTTTCTTT

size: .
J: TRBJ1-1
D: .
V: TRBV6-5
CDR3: CASTSVGTEAFF
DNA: TGTGCCAGCACCTCAGTGGGCACTGAAGCTTTCTTT

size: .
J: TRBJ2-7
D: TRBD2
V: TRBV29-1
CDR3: CSVDPSPSGRTEQYF
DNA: TGCAGCGTTGACCCCTCGCCTAGCGGGAGGACGGAGCAGTACTTC

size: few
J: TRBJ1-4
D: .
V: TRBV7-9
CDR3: CASSSQFNEKLFF
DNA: TGTGCCAGCAGCTCACAGTTTAATGAAAAACTGTTTTTT

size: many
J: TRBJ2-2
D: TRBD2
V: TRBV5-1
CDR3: CASKLEGLAGPETGELFF
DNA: TGCGCCAGCAAGCTTGAGGGCCTAGCGGGCCCCGAAACCGGGGAGCTGTTTTTT

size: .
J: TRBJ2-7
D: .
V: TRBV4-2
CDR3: CASSQGQDTSSYEQYF
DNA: TGTGCCAGCAGCCAAGGCCAGGACACCAGCTCCTACGAGCAGTACTTC

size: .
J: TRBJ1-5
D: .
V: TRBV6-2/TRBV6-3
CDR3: CASSYLGGRSNQPQHF
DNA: TGTGCCAGCAGCTACCTCGGAGGTCGGAGCAATCAGCCCCAGCATTTT

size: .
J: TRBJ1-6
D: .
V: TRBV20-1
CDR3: CSASWGEPNSPLHF
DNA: TGCAGTGCTAGTTGGGGGGAACCCAATTCACCCCTCCACTTT

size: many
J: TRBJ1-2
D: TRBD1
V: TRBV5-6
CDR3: CASKGRGRFYGYTF
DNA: TGTGCCAGCAAAGGGAGGGGGCGTTTCTATGGCTACACCTTC

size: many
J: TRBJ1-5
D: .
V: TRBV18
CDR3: CASSSSSISNQPQHF
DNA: TGTGCCAGCTCCTCCTCCTCGATAAGCAATCAGCCCCAGCATTTT

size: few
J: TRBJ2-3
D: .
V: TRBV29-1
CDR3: CSVGSPSYTDTQYF
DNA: TGCAGCGTTGGATCCCCTTCGTACACAGATACGCAGTATTTT

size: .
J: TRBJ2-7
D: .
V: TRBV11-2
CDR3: CASSSGATYEQYF
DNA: TGTGCCAGCAGCTCGGGGGCCACCTACGAGCAGTACTTC

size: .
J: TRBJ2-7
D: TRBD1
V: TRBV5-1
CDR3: CASSLGDRGWEQYF
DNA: TGCGCCAGCAGCTTGGGGGACAGGGGATGGGAGCAGTACTTC

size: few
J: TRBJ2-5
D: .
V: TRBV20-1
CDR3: CSARRAGNQETQYF
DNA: TGCAGTGCCAGGCGGGCAGGTAATCAAGAGACCCAGTACTTC

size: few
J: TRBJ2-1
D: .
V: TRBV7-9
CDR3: CASSLEVEQFF
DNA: TGTGCCAGCAGCTTAGAGGTTGAGCAGTTCTTC

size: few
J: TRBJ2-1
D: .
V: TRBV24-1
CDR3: CATSDLQWGKEQFF
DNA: TGTGCCACCAGTGATTTGCAATGGGGGAAGGAGCAGTTCTTC

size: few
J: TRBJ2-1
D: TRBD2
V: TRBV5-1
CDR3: CASSHGLTGGPDNEQFF
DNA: TGCGCCAGCAGCCATGGTCTAACGGGAGGGCCGGACAATGAGCAGTTCTTC

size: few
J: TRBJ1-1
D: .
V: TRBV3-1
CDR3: CASSQDRWRTEAFF
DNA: TGTGCCAGCAGCCAAGATCGCTGGCGGACTGAAGCTTTCTTT

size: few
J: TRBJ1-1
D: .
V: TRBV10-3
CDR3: CAIRANTEAFF
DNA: TGTGCCATCAGAGCGAACACTGAAGCTTTCTTT

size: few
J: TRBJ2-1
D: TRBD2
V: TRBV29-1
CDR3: CSVRTAGGYNEQFF
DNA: TGCAGCGTCCGCACCGCGGGAGGCTACAATGAGCAGTTCTTC

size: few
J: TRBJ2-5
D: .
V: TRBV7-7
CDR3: CASSTEGRETQYF
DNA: TGTGCTAGCAGCACAGAAGGCAGAGAGACCCAGTACTTC